Listed here are 21 T cell receptor beta chains from one sample, sequenced in a study of blood T cell repertoires in COVID-19. The protocol was immunoSEQ multiplex PCR, while the TCRdb copy is restricted to in-frame clones and leaves out a portion. The table records 150,000 to 200,000 clones, about four fifths of them present only once. Sequenced sample: peripheral blood. The source is a man in his sixties with active or convalescent COVID-19.

The rearrangement uses TRBV7-9 and TRBJ1-4; D call uncertain. The CDR3 length is 15 residues. V was shortened by 1 base and J by 5 bases, with 11 bases between the two germline ends. Germline values: CDR1 SEHNR, CDR2 FQNEAQ (reference sequence). CDR3 nucleotide sequence: TGTGCCAGCAGCTTAGATGGGCAGATGAATGAAAAACTGTTTTTT. Protein: CASSLDGQMNEKLFF.

The J gene is TRBJ1-4, the V gene TRBV14; TRBD1 matches at 8 bases. Losses at the gene ends were 4 bases for V and 8 bases for J; bases not matched to a gene: 9. Per the germline V gene, CDR1 is SGHDN and CDR2 is FVKESK. CDR3 length: 15 amino acids. The CDR3 coding sequence is TGTGCCAGCAGCCCCCGGACAGGGTGGAGAGAAAAACTGTTTTTT. It yields the protein CASSPRTGWREKLFF.

This rearrangement joins TRBV5-1 to TRBJ2-3; 13 bases align to TRBD2. The CDR3 has 18 amino acids. Trimming cost V 4 bases and J 9 bases; bases outside gene matches: 17. From germline, CDR1 is SGHRS and CDR2 YFSETQ. The CDR3 DNA reads TGCGCCAGCAGCCTGCAACTAGCGGGGGGGGACTTGGCCAGAACGCAGTATTTT. It yields the protein CASSLQLAGGDLARTQYF.

The chain couples TRBV5-1 to TRBJ2-3; the match to TRBD2 covers 13 bases. CDR3 length: 15 amino acids. Germline V gene lookup returns CDR1 SGHRS and CDR2 YFSETQ. With 4 bases clipped from V and 4 bases from J, the junction kept 3 bases outside the gene matches. The CDR3 nucleotides are TGCGCCAGCAGCCCTACTAGCGGGAGGGCAGATACGCAGTATTTT. Translation gives CASSPTSGRADTQYF. The full variable domain, its missing parts supplied by reference TRBV5-1 and TRBJ2-3, is KAGVTQTPRYLIKTRGQQVTLSCSPISGHRSVSWYQQTPGQGLQFLFEYFSETQRNKGNFPGRFSGRQFSNSRSEMNVSTLELGDSALYLCASSPTSGRADTQYFGPGTRLTVL.

The genes are TRBV5-1 and TRBJ2-7, with TRBD2 matching 8 bases. The germline gives CDR1 SGHRS, CDR2 YFSETQ. V lost 3 bases, J lost 0 bases, and 5 bases stayed unmatched. The CDR3 is 15 residues long. CDR3 sequence: CASSSGGASSYEQYF. The CDR3, as DNA: TGCGCCAGCAGCTCCGGGGGGGCTAGCTCCTACGAGCAGTACTTC.

The CDR3: CASSLSEGWNYGYTF. The CDR3 DNA is TGTGCCAGCAGCTTATCTGAGGGCTGGAACTATGGCTACACCTTC. The V gene is TRBV7-9, the J gene TRBJ1-2; D is unclear. Trimming cost V 2 bases and J 2 bases, with 12 bases left between them. Germline V lookup: CDR1 SEHNR, CDR2 FQNEAQ (reference sequence). The CDR3 is 15 residues long.

The genes are TRBV7-9 and TRBJ1-1, with no clear D. The CDR3 is made up of 14 amino acids. Germline V gene data show CDR1 as SEHNR and CDR2 as FQNEAQ (reference sequence). Trimming removed 0 bases from V and 3 bases from J, with 8 bases in between. CDR3 sequence: CASSLAPADTEAFF. The DNA of the CDR3 is TGTGCCAGCAGCTTAGCGCCGGCGGACACTGAAGCTTTCTTT.

The chain combines TRBV4-2 with TRBJ1-2; 7 bases are shared with TRBD1. This CDR3 contains 14 residues. In germline, CDR1 is LGHNA, CDR2 YNFKEQ. V lost 0 bases to trimming and J lost 3 bases; unmatched junction nucleotides: 1. CDR3 DNA: TGTGCCAGCAGCCAAGAGCAGGGGGACTATGGCTACACCTTC. Amino acid sequence: CASSQEQGDYGYTF.

The V gene is TRBV15, the J gene TRBJ1-5; D perhaps matches TRBD1 (6 bases). The V end lost 1 base, the J end lost 1 base, and 14 bases lay between the germline ends. This CDR3 region has 17 residues. Germline V gives CDR1 LNHNV, CDR2 YYDKDF (reference sequence). The CDR3 sequence: CATSRAKGQQSNQPQHF. The CDR3, as DNA: TGTGCCACCAGCAGAGCCAAGGGACAACAGAGCAATCAGCCCCAGCATTTT.

The V call is TRBV6-5, the J call TRBJ2-4; TRBD1 matches 7 bases. CDR3 length: 14 amino acids. CDR1 MNHEY and CDR2 SVGAGI come from the germline V gene. The V segment lost 4 bases and the J segment 7 bases; nucleotides outside the gene matches: 7. CDR3 sequence reads: CASSSEGAGNIQYF. The CDR3 nucleotides are TGTGCCAGCAGTTCTGAGGGGGCCGGGAACATTCAGTACTTC.

V and J are TRBV24-1 and TRBJ2-1; TRBD2 might be the D (6 bases). This CDR3 comprises 13 residues. Germline V gene data show CDR1 as KGHDR and CDR2 as SFDVKD. The V end was cut by 7 bases, the J end by 8 bases, with 14 bases between. CDR3 nucleotide sequence: TGTGCCACCAGCGGCCGGGACTGGGATGAGCAGTTCTTC. It translates to CATSGRDWDEQFF.

The V call is TRBV5-5, the J call TRBJ1-4; 11 nucleotides align to TRBD1. Germline trimming cut 3 bases from V and 7 bases from J; bases unmatched to any gene: 8. The CDR3 is 16 amino acids. In germline, CDR1 is SGHKS, CDR2 YYEKEE (reference sequence). CDR3 bases: TGTGCCAGCAGCTCTAACCCGGACAGGGGGCCTGAAAAACTGTTTTTT. Amino acid sequence: CASSSNPDRGPEKLFF.

The table lists this clone with a few counts. V usage is TRBV16 and J usage is TRBJ1-5; tentatively, D is TRBD1 (5 bases). Trimming took off 3 bases at V and 4 bases at J, with 16 bases between the two ends. The CDR3 loop spans 16 amino acids. Germline V gene sequence: CDR1 KGHSY, CDR2 FQNENV. CDR3 loop: CASSHPGTGGNQPQHF. The CDR3, as DNA: TGTGCCAGCAGCCACCCAGGGACGGGGGGGAATCAGCCCCAGCATTTT.

The chain recombines TRBV7-9 with TRBJ1-2; D not resolved. Germline CDR1 SEHNR, CDR2 FQNEAQ (reference sequence). V dropped 2 bases and J dropped 8 bases, with 12 bases sitting between them. The CDR3 totals 13 residues. DNA of the CDR3: TGTGCCAGCAGCTTAAGTGCTCTGGAGGGCTACACCTTC. Amino acid sequence: CASSLSALEGYTF.

V usage is TRBV7-9 and J usage is TRBJ1-6, with 8 bases identical to TRBD1. CDR3 length: 14 residues. Germline V gene lookup returns CDR1 SEHNR and CDR2 FQNEAQ (reference sequence). V gave up 5 bases and J gave up 7 bases; unmatched junction bases: 4. The CDR3 loop reads CASSPGQENSPLHF. The CDR3 nucleotides read TGTGCCAGCAGCCCGGGACAGGAAAATTCACCCCTCCACTTT.

The chain is built from TRBV13 and TRBJ2-5, with D maybe TRBD2 (5 bases). The germline V gene has CDR1 PRHDT and CDR2 FYEKMQ (reference sequence). This CDR3 comprises 13 residues. The V end lost 5 bases, the J end lost 2 bases, and 9 bases lay between the germline ends. The CDR3: CASSPRLQETQYF. DNA of the CDR3: TGTGCCAGCAGCCCCCGACTACAAGAGACCCAGTACTTC.

The chain uses TRBV3-1 (or the pseudogene TRBV3-2) and TRBJ2-5; the D gene is possibly TRBD2 (6 bases). CDR1 and CDR2 (germline): LGHDT, YNNKEL (reference sequence). V gave up 5 bases and J gave up 4 bases, with 17 bases separating them. This CDR3 contains 15 residues. The CDR3 is CASSFGPGTGETQYF. Written as DNA, the CDR3 is TGTGCCAGCAGCTTCGGACCGGGGACTGGAGAGACCCAGTACTTC.

This chain connects TRBV10-3 to TRBJ2-7; 13 bases map to TRBD2. The CDR3 covers 14 residues. V lost 9 bases and J lost 5; bases outside the gene matches: 7. Per the germline V gene, CDR1 is ENHRY and CDR2 is SYGVKD. The DNA of the CDR3 is TGTGCCATAACTAGCGGGAGGGGCACCGACGAGCAGTACTTC. Its protein product is CAITSGRGTDEQYF.

V gene TRBV28 combines with J gene TRBJ2-3; D not resolved. The CDR3 spans 16 residues. Trimming removed 8 bases at V and 6 bases at J, with 24 bases between. Germline V gives CDR1 MDHEN, CDR2 SYDVKM. CDR3 sequence: CASESGAARGRDTQYF. The CDR3 DNA sequence: TGTGCCAGCGAGTCTGGCGCGGCACGAGGAAGGGATACGCAGTATTTT.

This chain connects TRBV24-1 to TRBJ1-1; possible D gene TRBD1, 5 bases. The CDR3 loop spans 16 amino acids. V gave up 2 bases and J gave up 3 bases, with 15 bases separating them. Per germline, CDR1 KGHDR and CDR2 SFDVKD. CDR3 coding DNA: TGTGCCACCAGTGATTCGAACAGGTTTGGGGACACTGAAGCTTTCTTT. It specifies CATSDSNRFGDTEAFF.

This clone was seen more than once but under ten times. The rearrangement uses TRBV28 and TRBJ2-3, with TRBD2 identical over 7 bases. This CDR3 comprises 17 residues. Trimming cost V 4 bases and J 2 bases; bases outside gene matches: 12. Germline V gene lookup returns CDR1 MDHEN and CDR2 SYDVKM. CDR3 in amino acids: CASSSPHGEGLTDTQYF. CDR3 bases: TGTGCCAGCAGTTCCCCTCATGGGGAGGGCCTCACAGATACGCAGTATTTT.